This entry features one TCR beta chain sequence. This specimen belongs to a study of shared clonotypes between healthy human individuals. In germline, CDR1 is SGHNT, CDR2 YYREEE (reference sequence). CDR3 length equals 15 residues. V lost 1 base and J lost 8; bases outside the gene matches: 3. The repertoire was sequenced with immunoSEQ multiplex PCR; TCRdb's copy has only in-frame clones and lacks some. The table has 2 million to 2.5 million clones, 85% to 95% seen once. Those who donated, Caucasian adults without exception, all lived in Nashville, Tennessee. The source is a man between 18 and 29 years old in good health. Sequencing input: naive CD4+ T cells sorted from blood. Indicated subset: CD45RA+ positively selected. The chain links TRBV5-4 to TRBJ1-6, with 10 bases lining up with TRBD1. The CDR3 is CASSLLGTGDSPLHF. In DNA form, the CDR3 reads TGTGCCAGCAGCTTGTTGGGGACAGGGGATTCACCCCTCCACTTT.